This T cell receptor (beta chain) appears in the sequencing data of a study of T cells expressing NK-cell markers. Overall study: The TCR beta repertoires were obtained from sorted CD3+CD56+NKG2C+, CD3+CD56+NKG2C- and CD3+CD56-NKG2C+ T cells.

Broader study findings: The leading position in the CD3+CD56-NKG2C+ fraction of several donors also went to these clonotypes. Whether expanded NKG2C+ T cell clones were HCMV-specific remained unclear.

Points on this clonotype: Its antigen remains unidentified.

In germline, CDR1 is SGHVS, CDR2 FQNEAQ. The CDR3 sequence is 13 residues long. TCRdb processed the 5' RACE reads again and assigns one entry to each CDR3 protein, with no DNA. The sample data list roughly 180,000 distinct CDR3 sequences. The sequence was collected from a woman aged 18 to 69 in good health. Sequencing was carried out using blood T cells: a sorted CD56 or NKG2C T cell subset, CD4+ or CD8+ T cells, or bulk PBMC T cells (not recorded which). The V gene is TRBV7-8, the J gene TRBJ1-5; TCRdb's assignment of TRBD1 cannot be checked, as there is no DNA. CDR3 region: CASSRTVNQPQHF.